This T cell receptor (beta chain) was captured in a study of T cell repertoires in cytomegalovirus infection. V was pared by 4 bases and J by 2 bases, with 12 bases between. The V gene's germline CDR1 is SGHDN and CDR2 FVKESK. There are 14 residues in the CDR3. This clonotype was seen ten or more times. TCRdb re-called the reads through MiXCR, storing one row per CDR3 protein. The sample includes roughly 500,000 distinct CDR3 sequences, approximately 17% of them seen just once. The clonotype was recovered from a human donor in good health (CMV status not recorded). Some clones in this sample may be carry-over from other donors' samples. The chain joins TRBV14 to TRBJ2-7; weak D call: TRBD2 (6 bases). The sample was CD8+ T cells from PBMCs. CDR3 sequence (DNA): TGTGCCAGCAGCCCTAGGACTAACCCCTACGAGCAGTACTTC. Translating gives CASSPRTNPYEQYF.